This is a list of T cell receptor beta chains from one sample in a study of Ad26.COV2.S vaccination and SARS-CoV-2 variants. The repertoire was sequenced with immunoSEQ multiplex PCR; TCRdb's copy has only in-frame clones and lacks some. The sample records a few hundred thousand clones, around 87% being singletons. Sequences were derived from peripheral blood, sampled in a trial of Ad26.COV2.S vaccine versus placebo. The receptors were sampled from a person aged 18 to 59 who received the Ad26.COV2.S COVID-19 vaccine or a placebo. Both conserved end residues are part of each CDR3. D genes are given only for firm matches. Not every row has a clone size; where given, it reads once, few, many or a size class.

clone size	J gene	V gene	D gene	CDR3 protein	CDR3 DNA
.	TRBJ1-1	TRBV25-1	TRBD1	CASTLTGPTEAFF	TGTGCCAGCACTTTGACAGGGCCCACTGAAGCTTTCTTT
.	TRBJ2-2	TRBV4-2	TRBD2	CASSSERGAYSNTGELFF	TGTGCCAGCAGTTCCGAGCGGGGGGCCTACTCGAACACCGGGGAGCTGTTTTTT
.	TRBJ1-3	TRBV7-9	.	CAGAFSGNTIYF	TGTGCCGGAGCGTTCTCTGGAAACACCATATATTTT
.	TRBJ2-5	TRBV5-1	.	CASSLSGGDQETQYF	TGCGCCAGCAGCTTGAGTGGAGGGGACCAAGAGACCCAGTACTTC
.	TRBJ2-7	TRBV10-1	.	CASSDPGYEQYF	TGCGCCAGCAGTGACCCAGGTTACGAGCAGTACTTC
few	TRBJ1-2	TRBV4-1	TRBD1	CASSLRQGSEGYTF	TGCGCCAGCAGCCTAAGACAGGGATCCGAGGGCTACACCTTC
once	TRBJ2-6	TRBV6-1	.	CASSEGGSGANVLTF	TGTGCCAGCAGTGAAGGTGGCTCTGGGGCCAACGTCCTGACTTTC
few	TRBJ2-5	TRBV5-6	.	CASSPTTLAWETQYF	TGTGCCAGCAGCCCAACGACACTAGCCTGGGAGACCCAGTACTTC
.	TRBJ1-4	TRBV2	.	CASSVGGYEKLFF	TGTGCCAGCAGTGTCGGGGGTTATGAAAAACTGTTTTTT
.	TRBJ2-2	TRBV7-9	TRBD2	CASSSTRGGTPRSTGELFF	TGTGCCAGCAGCTCGACACGCGGGGGGACCCCTCGGAGCACCGGGGAGCTGTTTTTT
.	TRBJ1-5	TRBV5-8	TRBD1	CASSLWDSNSQPQHF	TGTGCCAGCAGCTTGTGGGACAGCAACTCTCAGCCCCAGCATTTT
.	TRBJ1-5	TRBV6-5	TRBD1	CASRDRGSNQPQHF	TGTGCCAGCAGGGACAGGGGAAGCAATCAGCCCCAGCATTTT
once	TRBJ2-2	TRBV19	.	CASIVGGPGTGELFF	TGTGCCAGTATTGTCGGGGGGCCAGGCACCGGGGAGCTGTTTTTT
.	TRBJ2-1	TRBV24-1	.	CAPDHLGQFF	TGTGCCCCGGATCACCTTGGGCAGTTCTTC
.	TRBJ2-5	TRBV7-2	.	CASSLLVSETQYF	TGTGCCAGCAGCTTACTAGTCTCAGAGACCCAGTACTTC
few	TRBJ2-7	TRBV5-1	TRBD2	CASSFASGRTTTYEQYF	TGCGCCAGCAGCTTTGCTAGCGGGAGGACAACCACCTACGAGCAGTACTTC
.	TRBJ2-5	TRBV3-1/TRBV3-2	.	CASSQQIEETQYF	TGTGCCAGCAGCCAGCAGATTGAAGAGACCCAGTACTTC
.	TRBJ2-1	TRBV7-2	TRBD2	CASSSGGQTGNEQFF	TGTGCCAGCAGCAGCGGGGGCCAAACAGGCAATGAGCAGTTCTTC
.	TRBJ1-2	TRBV5-4	.	CASSLGGEGYTF	TGTGCCAGCAGCTTGGGGGGCGAAGGCTACACCTTC
.	TRBJ1-2	TRBV5-5	TRBD1	CASSFLRNRGLSGGF	TGTGCCAGCAGCTTCCTCAGGAACAGGGGGCTTAGTGGAGGCTTC
.	TRBJ2-7	TRBV24-1	.	CATSDLPGDRDEQYF	TGTGCCACCAGTGATTTGCCCGGGGATCGGGACGAGCAGTACTTC
.	TRBJ1-2	TRBV6-6	.	CASSHTEDYGYTF	TGTGCCAGCAGTCACACAGAGGACTATGGCTACACCTTC
.	TRBJ2-3	TRBV7-3	.	CASSPDYTSTDTQYF	TGTGCCAGCAGTCCCGACTATACTAGCACAGATACGCAGTATTTT
.	TRBJ1-2	TRBV5-6	TRBD1	CASSQQGRYGYTF	TGTGCCAGCAGCCAACAGGGGCGCTATGGCTACACCTTC
.	TRBJ2-3	TRBV6-2/TRBV6-3	.	CASSYAEGVSSTDTQYF	TGTGCCAGCAGTTACGCCGAGGGGGTCTCAAGCACAGATACGCAGTATTTT
.	TRBJ1-4	TRBV30	.	CAWMFKATEKLFF	TGTGCCTGGATGTTCAAAGCAACTGAAAAACTGTTTTTT
.	TRBJ2-5	TRBV5-4	.	CASSLHEQETQYF	TGTGCCAGCAGCCTGCACGAACAAGAGACCCAGTACTTC
few	TRBJ1-2	TRBV3-1/TRBV3-2	.	CASSQEGYGHGYTF	TGTGCCAGCAGCCAAGAGGGCTACGGCCATGGCTACACCTTC
.	TRBJ2-7	TRBV5-1	TRBD1	CASSFGPGTGTYYEQYF	TGCGCCAGCAGCTTTGGCCCCGGGACAGGCACGTACTATGAGCAGTACTTC
.	TRBJ2-7	TRBV19	TRBD1	CASTGRTGGSYEQYF	TGTGCCAGTACAGGGAGGACAGGGGGTTCCTACGAGCAGTACTTC
once	TRBJ2-1	TRBV3-1/TRBV3-2	TRBD2	CASSLLAGGYEQFF	TGTGCCAGCAGCCTACTAGCGGGGGGCTATGAGCAGTTCTTC
.	TRBJ1-5	TRBV19	TRBD1	CASSIQGDQPQHF	TGTGCCAGTAGTATCCAGGGGGATCAGCCCCAGCATTTT
.	TRBJ1-1	TRBV6-4	.	CASRAGHTNTEAFF	TGTGCCAGCAGAGCCGGGCACACGAACACTGAAGCTTTCTTT
.	TRBJ2-7	TRBV6-5	.	CASSQEAGLSYEQYF	TGTGCCAGCAGCCAAGAGGCAGGGCTCTCCTACGAGCAGTACTTC
.	TRBJ1-2	TRBV7-9	.	CASSFLGEDGYTF	TGTGCCAGCAGCTTTCTAGGAGAAGATGGCTACACCTTC
once	TRBJ2-2	TRBV14	.	CASSQDRVAGELFF	TGTGCCAGCAGCCAAGATAGGGTCGCCGGGGAGCTGTTTTTT
.	TRBJ2-6	TRBV6-5	.	CATPKDSGANVLTF	TGTGCCACCCCAAAAGACTCTGGGGCCAACGTCCTGACTTTC
.	TRBJ2-1	TRBV24-1	.	CATSDAGSNEQFF	TGTGCCACCAGTGATGCAGGGAGCAATGAGCAGTTCTTC
.	TRBJ1-2	TRBV19	.	CASSIPGTRVIYGYTF	TGTGCCAGTAGTATCCCAGGGACACGGGTCATCTATGGCTACACCTTC
.	TRBJ1-1	TRBV5-4	.	CASSLDLGDTEAFF	TGTGCCAGCAGCTTGGACTTGGGAGACACTGAAGCTTTCTTT
.	TRBJ2-3	TRBV5-4	.	CASSDGQSGLDTQYF	TGTGCCAGCAGCGACGGACAGAGTGGGTTGGATACGCAGTATTTT
.	TRBJ1-1	TRBV29-1	TRBD1	CSVDRGQSRTEAFF	TGCAGCGTGGACAGGGGGCAATCGAGGACTGAAGCTTTCTTT
.	TRBJ1-3	TRBV5-6	.	CASSLAQYSGNTIYF	TGTGCCAGCAGCTTGGCACAGTACTCTGGAAACACCATATATTTT
.	TRBJ2-5	TRBV20-1	.	CSALHRETQYF	TGCAGTGCCCTTCATAGGGAGACCCAGTACTTC
.	TRBJ1-1	TRBV11-1	TRBD1	CASSIGGQPNTEAFF	TGTGCCAGCAGCATAGGGGGACAGCCGAACACTGAAGCTTTCTTT
.	TRBJ1-3	TRBV7-6	.	CASSSVVSDTIYF	TGTGCCAGCAGCTCCGTTGTTAGTGACACCATATATTTT
.	TRBJ2-1	TRBV7-6	TRBD2	CASSQSYSGGANEQFF	TGTGCCAGCAGCCAGTCGTATAGCGGGGGGGCTAATGAGCAGTTCTTC
.	TRBJ1-1	TRBV7-9	.	CASSPGTGMNTEAFF	TGTGCCAGCAGCCCAGGGACGGGGATGAACACTGAAGCTTTCTTT
.	TRBJ1-2	TRBV6-5	.	CASSDPYGYTF	TGTGCCAGCAGCGACCCCTATGGCTACACCTTC
.	TRBJ1-2	TRBV7-6	TRBD1	CASSPGQGSLSYGYTF	TGTGCCAGCAGCCCAGGACAGGGGTCGCTTTCGTATGGCTACACCTTC
once	TRBJ1-2	TRBV3-1/TRBV3-2	.	CASSPMVMVSGYGYTF	TGTGCCAGCAGCCCGATGGTCATGGTCTCCGGCTATGGCTACACCTTC